The rows below give T cell receptor beta chains drawn from one sample of a study of cytomegalovirus exposure and HLA in healthy donors. The data were produced by immunoSEQ multiplex PCR, yet TCRdb's version contains in-frame clones alone and is incomplete. The sample yields around 130,000 clones, 77% seen once. The specimen sequenced was PBMCs. The receptors come from a man aged 18 to 30 in good health and CMV-seropositive. Both conserved end residues are part of each CDR3. A D gene is named only where the DNA matches it firmly. Not all rows give a size; the values are once, few, many and, for expanded clones, a class.

14	TRBV6-5	-	TRBJ1-2	-	TGTGCCAGCAGTTACTCGACGCAGGCCTATGGCTACACCTTC	CASSYSTQAYGYTF
15	TRBV7-6	TRBD2	TRBJ2-1	-	TGTGCCAGCAGCTTATCGGGACTATCGATGAATGAGCAGTTCTTC	CASSLSGLSMNEQFF
13	TRBV18	-	TRBJ1-5	once	TGTGCCAGCTCACCCATAGAGGATCAGCCCCAGCATTTT	CASSPIEDQPQHF
15	TRBV19	-	TRBJ1-5	-	TGTGCCAGTAGTATAGAGGAGTATAGCAATCAGCCCCAGCATTTT	CASSIEEYSNQPQHF
15	TRBV5-1	-	TRBJ2-3	-	TGCGCCAGCAGCTTGGGGTTAGCGGACACAGATACGCAGTATTTT	CASSLGLADTDTQYF
11	TRBV6-4	-	TRBJ2-5	-	TGTGCCAAGGGGAAGGGTGAGACCCAGTACTTC	CAKGKGETQYF
15	TRBV28	TRBD1	TRBJ2-7	-	TGTGCCAGCAGTCCATGGACAGGGGGGATCTACGAGCAGTACTTC	CASSPWTGGIYEQYF
17	TRBV19	TRBD2	TRBJ2-7	-	TGTGCCAGTAGTGCTCCGGGACTAGCAGGCAGCTCCTACGAGCAGTACTTC	CASSAPGLAGSSYEQYF
12	TRBV28	-	TRBJ1-2	-	TGTGCTACGGAGGCCCCGGGGTATGGCTACACCTTC	CATEAPGYGYTF
15	TRBV6-5	TRBD1	TRBJ1-4	-	TGTGCCAGCAGTTACTCGGGGACAGGGAGCGAAAAACTGTTTTTT	CASSYSGTGSEKLFF
15	TRBV18	-	TRBJ2-1	-	TGTGCCAGCTCAACCGGACAGCCCTCCTACAATGAGCAGTTCTTC	CASSTGQPSYNEQFF
14	TRBV6-4	TRBD2	TRBJ2-3	-	TGTGCCAGCAGCGTCGGGGGGGGCACAGATACGCAGTATTTT	CASSVGGGTDTQYF
12	TRBV30	-	TRBJ1-4	-	TGTGCCTGGAGAGCGGCTAATGAAAAACTGTTTTTT	CAWRAANEKLFF
13	TRBV7-7	-	TRBJ2-3	-	TGTGCTAGTAGCGTAATTAGCACAGATACGCAGTATTTT	CASSVISTDTQYF
16	TRBV5-6	-	TRBJ2-2	-	TGTGCCAGCAGCTTGGCCTTAGGACAAAACACCGGGGAGCTGTTTTTT	CASSLALGQNTGELFF
15	TRBV5-4	-	TRBJ2-1	-	TGTGCCAGCATCAAGGAACGGAGTACCTACAATGAGCAGTTCTTC	CASIKERSTYNEQFF
15	TRBV27	TRBD1	TRBJ1-2	-	TGTGCCAGCAGTTCTCTCTCAGGGGGTAAGGGTGGCTACACCTTC	CASSSLSGGKGGYTF
15	TRBV29-1	TRBD1	TRBJ2-2	-	TGCAGCGTTGTAGCCGGGACAGCGAACACCGGGGAGCTGTTTTTT	CSVVAGTANTGELFF
14	TRBV2	TRBD2	TRBJ2-5	few	TGTGCTAGTGGGGCTAGCGGGAGTGGGGAGACCCAGTACTTC	CASGASGSGETQYF
14	TRBV5-5	TRBD1	TRBJ1-2	-	TGTGCCAGCAGCATGGGGACAGGGGAGGAGGGCTACACCTTC	CASSMGTGEEGYTF
15	TRBV28	TRBD1	TRBJ2-5	-	TGTGCCAGCAGTCCCGGGACAGGGGGCTGGGAGACCCAGTACTTC	CASSPGTGGWETQYF
15	TRBV30	TRBD2	TRBJ2-7	-	TGTGCCTGGAGAACTAGCGGGGAGGCGGGTTACGAGCAGTACTTC	CAWRTSGEAGYEQYF
13	TRBV30	-	TRBJ1-1	-	TGTGCCTGGAGTGTAGGCGGGAACACTGAAGCTTTCTTT	CAWSVGGNTEAFF
15	TRBV6-1	TRBD2	TRBJ2-1	-	TGTGCCAGCAGTGGTGAGCTAGCGGGAGCCAATGAGCAGTTCTTC	CASSGELAGANEQFF
12	TRBV4-1	-	TRBJ2-3	-	TGCGCCAGCAGCCCGGAGGCAGATACGCAGTATTTT	CASSPEADTQYF
15	TRBV18	-	TRBJ1-3	-	TGTGCCAGCTCACGTACAGGGTCCCCTGGAAACACCATATATTTT	CASSRTGSPGNTIYF
15	TRBV27	TRBD1	TRBJ1-4	-	TGTGCCAGCAGTGTCCTAGGGGGCTCTAATGAAAAACTGTTTTTT	CASSVLGGSNEKLFF
12	TRBV7-9	-	TRBJ2-7	once	TGTGCCAGCAGTGGCCGATCTTACGAGCAGTACTTC	CASSGRSYEQYF
14	TRBV5-1	TRBD1	TRBJ2-7	few	TGCGCCAGCAGTTTCGACAGGGACGGATACGAGCAGTACTTC	CASSFDRDGYEQYF
18	TRBV5-1	TRBD1	TRBJ1-1	-	TGCGCCAGCAGCTTATCCCGGACAGGGGTCGGGTGGAACACTGAAGCTTTCTTT	CASSLSRTGVGWNTEAFF
19	TRBV27	TRBD2	TRBJ2-7	-	TGTGCCAGCAGTTTATTTTGGCCATCGGGCGGGAGTACGGCGTACGAGCAGTACTTC	CASSLFWPSGGSTAYEQYF
15	TRBV5-4	-	TRBJ2-7	-	TGTGCCAGCAGCCACCGCAGCGAAACAAACTACGAGCAGTACTTC	CASSHRSETNYEQYF
14	TRBV12-5	-	TRBJ2-1	-	TGTGCTAGTGGTTTAAGCATTTCCTACAATGAGCAGTTCTTC	CASGLSISYNEQFF
12	TRBV25-1	-	TRBJ1-1	-	TGTGCCAGCAGTTACACAGGGCGTGAAGCTTTCTTT	CASSYTGREAFF
15	TRBV6-1	TRBD1	TRBJ2-3	-	TGTGCCAGCAGTGATCAGGGGGCGAGCACAGATACGCAGTATTTT	CASSDQGASTDTQYF
15	TRBV4-1	-	TRBJ1-6	-	TGCGCCAGCAGCCAAGACTCAACTCATAATTCACCCCTCCACTTT	CASSQDSTHNSPLHF
16	TRBV19	TRBD1	TRBJ2-7	-	TGTGCCAGTAGTCAGTGGACAGGGGGTGTCTCCTACGAGCAGTACTTC	CASSQWTGGVSYEQYF
16	TRBV7-6	TRBD1	TRBJ2-7	-	TGTGCCAGCAGCTTAATTCCGGACAGGGGGACCTACGAGCAGTACTTC	CASSLIPDRGTYEQYF
13	TRBV28	-	TRBJ2-7	-	TGTGCCAGCAGTCCTGCAGGCAGGGACGAGCAGTACTTC	CASSPAGRDEQYF
15	TRBV28	-	TRBJ2-6	-	TGTGCCAGCAGCGCCTTCGACTCTGGGGCCAACGGCCTGACTTTC	CASSAFDSGANGLTF
16	TRBV11-1	-	TRBJ2-6	-	TGTGCCAGCAGCTTAGTTCTCCGCTCTGGGGCCAACGTCCTGACTTTC	CASSLVLRSGANVLTF
14	TRBV5-1	-	TRBJ1-3	-	TGCGCCAGCAGCGGGGCTGGTACTGGAAACACCATATATTTT	CASSGAGTGNTIYF
14	TRBV6-6	TRBD1	TRBJ1-1	few	TGTGCCAGCGAAATAAGACAGGGCGACACTGAAGCTTTCTTT	CASEIRQGDTEAFF
12	TRBV5-4	-	TRBJ1-5	once	TGTGCCAGCGGACTCTCGGTTGCGCCCCAGCATTTT	CASGLSVAPQHF
15	TRBV5-8	TRBD1	TRBJ1-5	-	TGTGCCAGCAGCTGGGAAGCGGACAGGCATCAGCCCCAGCATTTT	CASSWEADRHQPQHF
14	TRBV5-1	TRBD2	TRBJ2-4	-	TGCGCCAGCAGCTTGGCGGCGGGGGAAAACATTCAGTACTTC	CASSLAAGENIQYF
16	TRBV25-1	TRBD1	TRBJ1-1	few	TGTGCCAGCAGTGAGGTGGACAGGGGATTAGGGACTGAAGCTTTCTTT	CASSEVDRGLGTEAFF
15	TRBV7-9	TRBD2	TRBJ2-3	-	TGTGCCAGCGGATCTAGCGGGGGGCCGGGAGATACGCAGTATTTT	CASGSSGGPGDTQYF
15	TRBV13	-	TRBJ1-4	-	TGTGCCAGCAGCGTCCGGTGGGGAGGAATCGGTAAACTGTTTTTT	CASSVRWGGIGKLFF
12	TRBV27	TRBD2	TRBJ2-5	-	TGTGCCAGCAAGTTTTGGGGGGGAGAGCAGTACTTC	CASKFWGGEQYF
22	TRBV7-8	TRBD2	TRBJ2-6	-	TGTGCCAGCAGCTTAGGGTACAGGGCTAGCGGGAGGTCGTCCTCTGGGGCCAACGTCCTGACTTTC	CASSLGYRASGRSSSGANVLTF
13	TRBV15	-	TRBJ2-1	once	TGTGCCACCACGGTAGCTGGGTACAATGAGCAGTTCTTC	CATTVAGYNEQFF
13	TRBV28	TRBD2	TRBJ2-7	-	TGTGCCACCGCGCGGGGGGGCGACTACGAGCAGTACTTC	CATARGGDYEQYF
17	TRBV7-6	TRBD1	TRBJ1-3	-	TGTGCCAGCAGCCTCTCGGGCGACAGGGGACCTGGAAACACCATATATTTT	CASSLSGDRGPGNTIYF
16	TRBV2	-	TRBJ2-3	-	TGTGCCAGCAGCCTCCGCCCGGGGTTCGGCACAGATACGCAGTATTTT	CASSLRPGFGTDTQYF
15	TRBV4-1	-	TRBJ2-7	-	TGCGCCAGCAGTCCCTCCGCAGGGATCGTTTACGAGCAGTACTTC	CASSPSAGIVYEQYF
12	TRBV9	-	TRBJ2-7	-	TGTGCCAGCAGCGGGAGATCCCACGAGCAGTACTTC	CASSGRSHEQYF
15	TRBV6-6	-	TRBJ1-2	-	TGTGCCAGCAGACGGGAGGCAGGACTCAACTATGGCTACACCTTC	CASRREAGLNYGYTF